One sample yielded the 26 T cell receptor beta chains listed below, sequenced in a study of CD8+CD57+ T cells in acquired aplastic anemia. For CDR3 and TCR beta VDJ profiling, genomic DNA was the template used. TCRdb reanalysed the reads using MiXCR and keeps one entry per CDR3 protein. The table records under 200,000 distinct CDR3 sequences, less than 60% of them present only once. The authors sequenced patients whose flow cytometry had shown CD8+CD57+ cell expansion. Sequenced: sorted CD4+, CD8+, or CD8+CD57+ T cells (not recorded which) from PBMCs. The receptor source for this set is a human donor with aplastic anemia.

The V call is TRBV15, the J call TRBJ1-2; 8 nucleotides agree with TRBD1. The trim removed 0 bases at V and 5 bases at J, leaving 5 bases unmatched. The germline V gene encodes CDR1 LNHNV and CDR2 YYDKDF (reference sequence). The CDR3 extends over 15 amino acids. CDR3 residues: CATSRDRGQAYGYTF. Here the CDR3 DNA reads TGTGCCACCAGCAGAGATCGGGGACAGGCGTATGGCTACACCTTC.

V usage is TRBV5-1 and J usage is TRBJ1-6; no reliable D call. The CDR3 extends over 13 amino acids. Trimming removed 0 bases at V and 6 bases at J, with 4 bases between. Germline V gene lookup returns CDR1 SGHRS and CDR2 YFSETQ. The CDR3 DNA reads TGCGCCAGCAGCTTGGGGACTAATTCACCCCTCCACTTT. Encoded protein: CASSLGTNSPLHF.

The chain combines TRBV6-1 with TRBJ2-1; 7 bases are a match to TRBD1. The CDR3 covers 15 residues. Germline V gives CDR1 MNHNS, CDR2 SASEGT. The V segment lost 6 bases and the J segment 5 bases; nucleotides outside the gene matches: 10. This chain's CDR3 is CASRPLGGLDNEQFF. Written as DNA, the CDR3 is TGTGCCAGCAGGCCCTTAGGGGGCCTCGACAATGAGCAGTTCTTC.

The CDR3 loop is CSVDDRVNTGELFF. DNA for the CDR3: TGCAGCGTAGATGACAGGGTCAACACCGGGGAGCTGTTTTTT. This chain joins TRBV29-1 and TRBJ2-2, with TRBD1 identical over 7 bases. The V and J ends lost 6 bases and 2 bases, in that order; junction bases with no gene match: 6. This CDR3 is 14 amino acids long. The germline CDR1 and CDR2 sequences are SQVTM and ANQGSEA.

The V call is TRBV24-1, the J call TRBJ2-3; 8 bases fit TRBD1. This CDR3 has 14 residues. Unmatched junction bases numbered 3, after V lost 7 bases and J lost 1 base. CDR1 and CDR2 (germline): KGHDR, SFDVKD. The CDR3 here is CATSKTGGTDTQYF. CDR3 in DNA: TGTGCCACCAGCAAGACAGGGGGCACAGATACGCAGTATTTT.

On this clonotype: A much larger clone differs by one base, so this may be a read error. The CDR3 sequence: CASSPGASLRETQYF. In DNA, the CDR3 is TGTGCCAGCAGCCCCGGGGCTAGCCTCCGAGAGACCCAGTACTTC. This rearrangement joins TRBV11-2 to TRBJ2-5, with D perhaps TRBD1 or TRBD2 (5 bases each). The ends were cut back, 5 bases at V and 4 bases at J, with 17 bases in the middle. This CDR3 is 15 amino acids long. Per germline, CDR1 SGHAT and CDR2 FQNNGV.

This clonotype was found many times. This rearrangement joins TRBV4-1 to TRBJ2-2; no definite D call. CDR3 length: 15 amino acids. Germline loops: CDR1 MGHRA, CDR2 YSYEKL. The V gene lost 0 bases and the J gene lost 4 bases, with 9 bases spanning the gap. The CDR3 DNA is TGCGCCAGCAGCCAAGATCGGCCTCTCACCGGGGAGCTGTTTTTT. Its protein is CASSQDRPLTGELFF.

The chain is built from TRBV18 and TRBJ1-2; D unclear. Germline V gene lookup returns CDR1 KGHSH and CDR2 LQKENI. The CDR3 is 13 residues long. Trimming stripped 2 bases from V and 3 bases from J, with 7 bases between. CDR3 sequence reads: CASSPGSDYGYTF. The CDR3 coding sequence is TGTGCCAGCTCACCAGGGTCGGACTATGGCTACACCTTC.

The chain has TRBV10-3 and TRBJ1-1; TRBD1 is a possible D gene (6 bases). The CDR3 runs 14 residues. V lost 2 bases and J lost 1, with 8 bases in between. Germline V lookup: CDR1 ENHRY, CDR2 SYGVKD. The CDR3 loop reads CAISEDRTNTEAFF. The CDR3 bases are TGTGCCATCAGTGAGGACAGGACGAACACTGAAGCTTTCTTT.

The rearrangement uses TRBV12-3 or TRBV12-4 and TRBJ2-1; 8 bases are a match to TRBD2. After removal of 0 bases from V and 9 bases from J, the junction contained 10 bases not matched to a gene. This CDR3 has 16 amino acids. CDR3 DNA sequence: TGTGCCAGCAGTTTAGCGTCAGGTAGCGGGGACGTTGAGCAGTTCTTC. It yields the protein CASSLASGSGDVEQFF.

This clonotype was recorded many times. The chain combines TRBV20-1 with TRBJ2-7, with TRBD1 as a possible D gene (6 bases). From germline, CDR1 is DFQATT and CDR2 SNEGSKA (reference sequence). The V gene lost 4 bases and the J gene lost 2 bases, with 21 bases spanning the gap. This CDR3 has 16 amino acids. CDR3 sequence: CSAKKIPGHKAYEQYF. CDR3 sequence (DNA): TGCAGTGCTAAAAAGATACCGGGACACAAGGCCTACGAGCAGTACTTC.

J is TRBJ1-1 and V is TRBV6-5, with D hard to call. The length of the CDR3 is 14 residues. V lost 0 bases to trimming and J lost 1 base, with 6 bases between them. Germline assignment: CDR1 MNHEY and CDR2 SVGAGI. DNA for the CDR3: TGTGCCAGCAGTTACTCGACTAGGAACACTGAAGCTTTCTTT. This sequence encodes CASSYSTRNTEAFF.

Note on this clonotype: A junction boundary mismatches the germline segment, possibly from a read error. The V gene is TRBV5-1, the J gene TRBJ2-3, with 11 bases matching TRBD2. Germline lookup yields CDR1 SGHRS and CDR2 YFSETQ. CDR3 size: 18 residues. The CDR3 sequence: CASSLRLAGGYGTDTQYF. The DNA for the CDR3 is TGCGCCAGTAGCTTGAGGCTAGCGGGAGGTTACGGCACAGATACGCAGTATTTT.

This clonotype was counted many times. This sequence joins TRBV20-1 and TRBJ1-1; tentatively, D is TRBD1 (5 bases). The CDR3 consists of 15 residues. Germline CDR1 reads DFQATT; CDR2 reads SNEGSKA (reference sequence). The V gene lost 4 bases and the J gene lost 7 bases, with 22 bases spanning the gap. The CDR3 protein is CSATQYPGGSSEAFF. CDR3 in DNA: TGCAGTGCTACGCAATACCCCGGGGGAAGTAGTGAAGCTTTCTTT.

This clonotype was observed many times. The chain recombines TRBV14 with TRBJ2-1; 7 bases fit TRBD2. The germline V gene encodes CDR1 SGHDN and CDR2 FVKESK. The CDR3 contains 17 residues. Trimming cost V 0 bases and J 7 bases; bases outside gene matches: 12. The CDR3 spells CASSQDLYAGLSNEQFF. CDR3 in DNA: TGTGCCAGCAGCCAAGATCTTTATGCGGGACTATCTAATGAGCAGTTCTTC.

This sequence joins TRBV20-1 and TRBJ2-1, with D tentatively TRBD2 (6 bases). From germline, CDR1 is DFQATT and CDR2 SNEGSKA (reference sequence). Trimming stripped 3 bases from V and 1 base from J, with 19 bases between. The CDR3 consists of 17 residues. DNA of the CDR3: TGCAGTGCTAGGGATACCAGTGGGGCGGGGTCCTACAATGAGCAGTTCTTC. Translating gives CSARDTSGAGSYNEQFF.

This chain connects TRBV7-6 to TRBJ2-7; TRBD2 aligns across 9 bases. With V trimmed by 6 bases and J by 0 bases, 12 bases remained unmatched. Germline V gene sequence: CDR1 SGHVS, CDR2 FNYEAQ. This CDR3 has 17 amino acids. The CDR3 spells CASRAESGGTTSYEQYF. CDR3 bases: TGTGCCAGCAGAGCCGAGAGCGGGGGGACGACCTCCTACGAGCAGTACTTC.

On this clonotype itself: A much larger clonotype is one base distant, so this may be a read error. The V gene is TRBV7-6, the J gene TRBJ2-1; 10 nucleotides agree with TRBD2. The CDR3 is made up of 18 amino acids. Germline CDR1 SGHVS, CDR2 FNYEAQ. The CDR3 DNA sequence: TGTGCCAGCAGCTTAATTCGTACTAGCGGGACCTCCTACAATGGGCAGTTCTTC. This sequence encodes CASSLIRTSGTSYNGQFF.

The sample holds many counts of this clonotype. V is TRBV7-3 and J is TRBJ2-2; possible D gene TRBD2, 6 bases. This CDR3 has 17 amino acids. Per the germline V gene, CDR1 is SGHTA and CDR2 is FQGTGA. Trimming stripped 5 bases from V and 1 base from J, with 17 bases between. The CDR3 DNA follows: TGTGCCAGCAGCCCGAACCGGCGGGGTCGGAACACCGGGGAGCTGTTTTTT. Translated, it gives CASSPNRRGRNTGELFF.

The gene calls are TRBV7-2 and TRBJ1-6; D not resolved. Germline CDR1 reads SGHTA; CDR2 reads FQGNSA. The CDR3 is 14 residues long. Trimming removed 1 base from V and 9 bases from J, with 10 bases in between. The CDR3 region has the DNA TGTGCCAGCAGCTTAGAAGTATTAGGTTCACCCCTCCACTTT. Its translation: CASSLEVLGSPLHF.

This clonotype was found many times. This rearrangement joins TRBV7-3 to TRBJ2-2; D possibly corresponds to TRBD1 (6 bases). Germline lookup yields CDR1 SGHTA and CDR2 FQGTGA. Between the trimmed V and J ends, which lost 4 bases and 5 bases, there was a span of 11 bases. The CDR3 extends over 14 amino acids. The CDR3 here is CASSYYQGTGELFF. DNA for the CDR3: TGTGCCAGCAGCTATTACCAGGGGACCGGGGAGCTGTTTTTT.

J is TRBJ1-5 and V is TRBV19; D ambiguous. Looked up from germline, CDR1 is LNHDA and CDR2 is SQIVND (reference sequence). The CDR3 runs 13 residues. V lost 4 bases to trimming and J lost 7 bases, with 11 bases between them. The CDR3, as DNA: TGTGCCAGTAGTACGGCCCAGGAACAGCCCCAGCATTTT. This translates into CASSTAQEQPQHF.

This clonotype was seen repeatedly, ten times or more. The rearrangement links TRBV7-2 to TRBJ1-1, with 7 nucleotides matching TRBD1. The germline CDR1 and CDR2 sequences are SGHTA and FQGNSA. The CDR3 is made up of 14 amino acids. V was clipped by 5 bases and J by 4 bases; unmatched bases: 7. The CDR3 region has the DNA TGTGCCAGCAGCGGACAGGCTCGGGGCACTGAAGCTTTCTTT. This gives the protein CASSGQARGTEAFF.

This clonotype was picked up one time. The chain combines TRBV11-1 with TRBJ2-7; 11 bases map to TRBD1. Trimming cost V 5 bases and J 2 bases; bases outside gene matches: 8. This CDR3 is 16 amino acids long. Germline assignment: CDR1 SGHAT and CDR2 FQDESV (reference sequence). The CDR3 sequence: CASSPRDRGRPYEQYF. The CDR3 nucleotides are TGTGCCAGCAGCCCAAGGGACAGGGGGAGACCCTACGAGCAGTACTTC.

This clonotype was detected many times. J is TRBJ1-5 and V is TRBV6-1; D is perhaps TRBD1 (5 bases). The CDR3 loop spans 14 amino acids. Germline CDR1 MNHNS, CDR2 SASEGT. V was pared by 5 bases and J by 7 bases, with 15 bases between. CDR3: CASSPTDIGQPQHF. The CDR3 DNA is TGTGCCAGCAGTCCGACAGACATCGGGCAGCCCCAGCATTTT.

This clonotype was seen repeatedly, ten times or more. CDR3 amino acids: CASSREAGNTEAFF. CDR3 bases: TGTGCCAGCAGCAGAGAAGCGGGGAACACTGAAGCTTTCTTT. The chain links TRBV5-4 to TRBJ1-1; D unresolved. The CDR3 extends over 14 amino acids. Per germline, CDR1 SGHNT and CDR2 YYREEE (reference sequence). V was pared by 4 bases and J by 1 base, with 11 bases between. Filled out from reference TRBV5-4 and TRBJ1-1, the complete variable domain reads ETGVTQSPTHLIKTRGQQVTLRCSSQSGHNTVSWYQQALGQGPQFIFQYYREEENGRGNFPPRFSGLQFPNYSSELNVNALELDDSALYLCASSREAGNTEAFFGQGTRLTVV.